This TCR beta chain was recovered during a study of blood T cell repertoires in COVID-19. About the research overall: Sites in the United States, Italy and Spain provided acute and convalescent COVID-19 samples. From T cells, B-cell-depleted T cells, or PBMCs came the material, which was cDNA or gDNA.

The CDR3 has 16 amino acids. CDR1 and CDR2 from the germline V gene are SGHAT and FQNNGV. The V segment lost 2 bases and the J segment 12 bases; nucleotides outside the gene matches: 16. In the study's own analysis: The authors estimated nucleated cell counts from reference gene primer amplification. Using immunoSEQ multiplex PCR, the repertoire was profiled, and TCRdb retains in-frame clones only, with some absent. V, J and clone size are taken as reported in that table, and D and trimming were inferred from the DNA itself. Counted here are roughly 180,000 clones, around 87% occurring once; the ten biggest clones make up 0.99%.

Sequencing was carried out using peripheral blood. The sequence was collected from a young man with acute or convalescent COVID-19. The chain links TRBV11-2 to TRBJ2-1; 7 bases are a match to TRBD1. Here the CDR3 reads CASSLLHRGPTRGQFF. CDR3 in DNA: TGTGCCAGCAGCTTACTCCACAGGGGCCCTACTCGCGGGCAGTTCTTC.